A selection of T cell receptor beta chains follows, all from one sample in a study of cytomegalovirus exposure and HLA in healthy donors. Some clones are missing from TCRdb's copy, which holds only in-frame ones; the method was immunoSEQ multiplex PCR. This sample has some 170,000 clones; roughly four fifths occur once, and the top ten carry less than 15%. Sequenced material: PBMCs. All receptors derive from a woman aged 45-60 years in good health and CMV-seronegative. Each CDR3 is given with its conserved first and last residue. A D gene is named only where the DNA matches it firmly. The size of a clone is reported for some rows only, either as once, few or many, or as a class for expanded clones.

CDR3 protein: CASSQAPTAGVKQYF
CDR3 DNA: TGTGCCAGCAGCCAAGCGCCGACGGCCGGTGTCAAGCAGTACTTC
D gene: .
J gene: TRBJ2-7
V gene: TRBV7-9
clone size: .

CDR3 protein: CASRSGQAVGKEQFF
CDR3 DNA: TGCGCCAGCAGGAGTGGACAGGCGGTAGGGAAAGAGCAGTTCTTC
D gene: TRBD1
J gene: TRBJ2-1
V gene: TRBV5-1
clone size: .

CDR3 protein: CASRAGTGPQHF
CDR3 DNA: TGTGCCAGCAGGGCCGGGACAGGGCCCCAGCATTTT
D gene: TRBD1
J gene: TRBJ1-5
V gene: TRBV2
clone size: few

CDR3 protein: CASSSSGTSPLHEQFF
CDR3 DNA: TGTGCCAGCAGCTCCAGTGGGACTAGCCCCCTCCATGAGCAGTTCTTC
D gene: TRBD2
J gene: TRBJ2-1
V gene: TRBV5-4
clone size: .

CDR3 protein: CASSARQGPNTGELFF
CDR3 DNA: TGTGCCAGCAGCGCCCGACAGGGTCCGAACACCGGGGAGCTGTTTTTT
D gene: TRBD1
J gene: TRBJ2-2
V gene: TRBV9
clone size: .

CDR3 protein: CASSLGLAGGNTGELFF
CDR3 DNA: TGTGCCAGCAGCTTAGGACTAGCGGGGGGTAACACCGGGGAGCTGTTTTTT
D gene: TRBD2
J gene: TRBJ2-2
V gene: TRBV7-6
clone size: .

CDR3 protein: CASSQDTGTDTQYF
CDR3 DNA: TGCGCCAGCAGCCAAGATACGGGGACAGATACGCAGTATTTT
D gene: .
J gene: TRBJ2-3
V gene: TRBV4-1
clone size: .

CDR3 protein: CASSVDSGRAVGDEQFF
CDR3 DNA: TGTGCCAGCAGCGTAGACAGCGGGAGGGCCGTTGGCGATGAGCAGTTCTTC
D gene: TRBD2
J gene: TRBJ2-1
V gene: TRBV9
clone size: .

CDR3 protein: CSSRTGNTEAFF
CDR3 DNA: TGCAGCTCCCGGACAGGGAACACTGAAGCTTTCTTT
D gene: TRBD1
J gene: TRBJ1-1
V gene: TRBV29-1
clone size: .

CDR3 protein: CASSFQGPTGELFF
CDR3 DNA: TGCGCCAGCAGCTTTCAGGGGCCCACCGGGGAGCTGTTTTTT
D gene: .
J gene: TRBJ2-2
V gene: TRBV5-1
clone size: .

CDR3 protein: CASSPSVATIYEQYF
CDR3 DNA: TGTGCCAGCAGCCCTAGCGTCGCCACTATTTACGAGCAGTACTTC
D gene: .
J gene: TRBJ2-7
V gene: TRBV28
clone size: .

CDR3 protein: CASSSISGGSYNEQFF
CDR3 DNA: TGTGCCAGCAGCTCCATTAGCGGGGGGAGCTACAATGAGCAGTTCTTC
D gene: TRBD2
J gene: TRBJ2-1
V gene: TRBV5-4
clone size: .

CDR3 protein: CSSSPLRSGNTEAFF
CDR3 DNA: TGTTCCAGCAGCCCCCTTAGGTCGGGGAACACTGAAGCTTTCTTT
D gene: .
J gene: TRBJ1-1
V gene: TRBV7-9
clone size: .

CDR3 protein: CASSIDQETGEQPQHF
CDR3 DNA: TGTGCCAGTAGTATAGATCAGGAGACAGGGGAACAGCCCCAGCATTTT
D gene: TRBD1
J gene: TRBJ1-5
V gene: TRBV19
clone size: .

CDR3 protein: CASSGMGQGISNQPQHF
CDR3 DNA: TGTGCCAGCAGTGGTATGGGACAGGGAATAAGCAATCAGCCCCAGCATTTT
D gene: TRBD1
J gene: TRBJ1-5
V gene: TRBV6-1
clone size: .

CDR3 protein: CASSPAWGPETQYF
CDR3 DNA: TGTGCCAGCAGCCCCGCTTGGGGCCCAGAGACCCAGTACTTC
D gene: .
J gene: TRBJ2-5
V gene: TRBV7-6
clone size: .

CDR3 protein: CASSYGGGTGELFF
CDR3 DNA: TGTGCCAGCAGTTACGGGGGCGGCACCGGGGAGCTGTTTTTT
D gene: .
J gene: TRBJ2-2
V gene: TRBV6-5
clone size: .

CDR3 protein: CASSRIQGGTGELFF
CDR3 DNA: TGTGCCAGTAGTAGGATCCAGGGCGGCACCGGGGAGCTGTTTTTT
D gene: .
J gene: TRBJ2-2
V gene: TRBV19
clone size: .

CDR3 protein: CASGDTGTVISYLYGYTF
CDR3 DNA: TGTGCCAGTGGGGATACCGGGACAGTAATTTCCTACCTCTATGGCTACACCTTC
D gene: TRBD1
J gene: TRBJ1-2
V gene: TRBV19
clone size: .

CDR3 protein: CASSYVRGIKETQYF
CDR3 DNA: TGTGCCAGCAGTTATGTCAGGGGGATTAAAGAGACCCAGTACTTC
D gene: TRBD1
J gene: TRBJ2-5
V gene: TRBV6-6
clone size: .

CDR3 protein: CASRRRTDEAFF
CDR3 DNA: TGTGCCAGCAGGAGGAGGACGGATGAAGCTTTCTTT
D gene: .
J gene: TRBJ1-1
V gene: TRBV6-1
clone size: .

CDR3 protein: CASSPRQGLYGYTF
CDR3 DNA: TGTGCCAGCAGTCCCAGACAGGGGCTTTATGGCTACACCTTC
D gene: TRBD1
J gene: TRBJ1-2
V gene: TRBV27
clone size: .

CDR3 protein: CASSSSGTYTDTQYF
CDR3 DNA: TGTGCCAGCAGCAGTAGCGGGACCTACACAGATACGCAGTATTTT
D gene: TRBD2
J gene: TRBJ2-3
V gene: TRBV7-6
clone size: once

CDR3 protein: CASSYSSRNIQYF
CDR3 DNA: TGTGCCAGCAGTTACTCATCCCGAAACATTCAGTACTTC
D gene: .
J gene: TRBJ2-4
V gene: TRBV6-5
clone size: .

CDR3 protein: CASSLKTSVFHNEQFF
CDR3 DNA: TGTGCCAGCAGCTTAAAAACTAGCGTATTTCACAATGAGCAGTTCTTC
D gene: TRBD2
J gene: TRBJ2-1
V gene: TRBV5-6
clone size: few

CDR3 protein: CASSLASGNPLHEQYF
CDR3 DNA: TGTGCCAGCAGCTTAGCTAGCGGGAACCCCCTTCACGAGCAGTACTTC
D gene: TRBD2
J gene: TRBJ2-7
V gene: TRBV7-2
clone size: few

CDR3 protein: CASSPLPDRNSPLHF
CDR3 DNA: TGTGCCAGCTCACCACTGCCGGACAGAAATTCACCCCTCCACTTT
D gene: .
J gene: TRBJ1-6
V gene: TRBV18
clone size: .

CDR3 protein: CATSSGAAGGSNIQYF
CDR3 DNA: TGTGCCACCAGCAGTGGCGCAGCGGGAGGATCAAACATTCAGTACTTC
D gene: TRBD2
J gene: TRBJ2-4
V gene: TRBV15
clone size: .

CDR3 protein: CASSPLLYGYTF
CDR3 DNA: TGTGCCAGCAGCCCCCTTCTCTATGGCTACACCTTC
D gene: .
J gene: TRBJ1-2
V gene: TRBV11-2
clone size: .

CDR3 protein: CASSLPYEQYF
CDR3 DNA: TGTGCCAGCAGCCTACCCTACGAGCAGTACTTC
D gene: .
J gene: TRBJ2-7
V gene: TRBV9
clone size: .

CDR3 protein: CASSQSQAQPQHF
CDR3 DNA: TGTGCCAGCAGCCAATCACAGGCTCAGCCCCAGCATTTT
D gene: .
J gene: TRBJ1-5
V gene: TRBV14
clone size: .

CDR3 protein: CAIRRTQDTGELFF
CDR3 DNA: TGTGCCATCCGAAGGACACAGGACACCGGGGAGCTGTTTTTT
D gene: .
J gene: TRBJ2-2
V gene: TRBV28
clone size: .

CDR3 protein: CASSQLDLAESYEQYF
CDR3 DNA: TGTGCCAGCAGCCAGCTGGACCTAGCGGAGTCCTACGAGCAGTACTTC
D gene: TRBD2
J gene: TRBJ2-7
V gene: TRBV5-8
clone size: .